Presented here are 20 T cell receptor beta chains from one specimen sequenced in a study of cytotoxic CD8 clonotypes in ibrutinib-treated CLL listed by TCRdb under 2021. The library came from the immunoSEQ multiplex PCR assay. TCRdb obtained this table from immuneACCESS and retained in-frame rearrangements with V and J assigned. These tables miss some clones; where compared with another copy, unresolved V genes account for less than half of the shortfall, and the remainder is unexplained. The sample table records a few hundred thousand clones; about three quarters of these occur just once. 15% to 19% of the sample goes to the ten largest clones. According to the study, the label for this sample's time point signals: approximately 25 months on ibrutinib. The sample here was PBMCs, taken after 24 months of ibrutinib treatment. Receptor source: a human donor with chronic lymphocytic leukemia.

V usage is TRBV7-2 and J usage is TRBJ2-7, with D unclear. Germline V lookup: CDR1 SGHTA, CDR2 FQGNSA. V was pared by 5 bases and J by 6 bases, with 8 bases between. There are 11 residues in the CDR3. CDR3 DNA sequence: TGTGCCAGCAGCCCCGGGCGCGAGCAGTACTTC. Its protein is CASSPGREQYF.

This clone appeared once. V is TRBV4-3 and J is TRBJ2-1, with D perhaps TRBD2 (5 bases). The CDR3 spans 14 residues. V was cut by 4 bases and J by 5 bases, with 12 bases left in between. The germline V gene has CDR1 LGHNA and CDR2 YSLEER. In DNA form, the CDR3 reads TGCGCCAGCAGCCGCAAGCGGTGGGACAATGAGCAGTTCTTC. Translating it yields CASSRKRWDNEQFF.

This clone was found a few times. The chain combines TRBV7-9 with TRBJ2-5; D is undetermined. The CDR3 totals 13 residues. With 5 bases removed from V and 5 bases from J, the gap between germline ends came to 12 bases. The germline CDR1 and CDR2 sequences are SEHNR and FQNEAQ (reference sequence). The CDR3 region has the DNA TGTGCCAGCAGCCCTCCGGCATACGAGACCCAGTACTTC. This encodes CASSPPAYETQYF.

The gene calls are TRBV7-9 and TRBJ2-5; 8 bases fit TRBD2. The length of the CDR3 is 14 residues. Germline V gene data show CDR1 as SEHNR and CDR2 as FQNEAQ (reference sequence). The V segment lost 3 bases and the J segment 4 bases; nucleotides outside the gene matches: 4. The chain's CDR3 is CASSLREAGETQYF. CDR3 nucleotides: TGTGCCAGCAGCTTGCGGGAGGCGGGAGAGACCCAGTACTTC.

The J gene is TRBJ2-7, the V gene TRBV18; D uncertain. Germline CDR1 and CDR2: KGHSH and LQKENI. V lost 3 bases, J lost 3 bases, and 9 bases lay in between. CDR3 length: 13 amino acids. The CDR3 DNA follows: TGTGCCAGCTCACCGGGTGGGGACTACGAGCAGTACTTC. Amino acids: CASSPGGDYEQYF.

This clone was counted only a few times. The V and J genes are TRBV27 and TRBJ2-2; a possible D gene is TRBD1 (6 bases). This CDR3 region has 14 residues. In germline, CDR1 is MNHEY, CDR2 SMNVEV (reference sequence). V gave up 10 bases and J gave up 4 bases, with 16 bases separating them. DNA for the CDR3: TGTGCCACCATGACAGGTTTTGTCACCGGGGAGCTGTTTTTT. It translates to CATMTGFVTGELFF.

The genes are TRBV6-5 and TRBJ1-5; a weak D match, TRBD1 (5 bases). V was shortened by 0 bases and J by 6 bases, with 12 bases between the two germline ends. This CDR3 has 15 residues. CDR1 and CDR2 (germline): MNHEY, SVGAGI. CDR3 residues: CASSYSIGAAQPQHF. CDR3 nucleotides: TGTGCCAGCAGTTACTCAATCGGGGCGGCTCAGCCCCAGCATTTT.

This chain joins TRBV6-5 and TRBJ1-5, with TRBD1 identical over 8 bases. This CDR3 has 14 amino acids. The ends lost 6 bases at V and 5 bases at J; junction bases unmatched: 6. CDR1 and CDR2 (germline): MNHEY, SVGAGI. DNA for the CDR3: TGTGCCAGCAGGACCCGACAGGGGTATCAGCCCCAGCATTTT. Translated: CASRTRQGYQPQHF.

This clone was picked up a small number of times. V and J are TRBV7-2 and TRBJ2-7; the D is unclear. CDR3 length: 13 amino acids. Trimming cost V 4 bases and J 2 bases, with 9 bases left between them. Looked up from germline, CDR1 is SGHTA and CDR2 is FQGNSA. CDR3 sequence: CASSSRITYEQYF. The DNA of the CDR3 is TGTGCCAGCAGCTCCCGGATAACCTACGAGCAGTACTTC. The full variable domain, in which reference TRBV7-2 and TRBJ2-7 provide the parts outside the CDR3, is GAGVSQSPSNKVTEKGKDVELRCDPISGHTALYWYRQSLGQGLEFLIYFQGNSAPDKSGLPSDRFSAERTGGSVSTLTIQRTQQEDSAVYLCASSSRITYEQYFGPGTRLTVT.

The chain carries TRBV5-1 and TRBJ2-5, with TRBD2 as a possible D gene (5 bases). The CDR3 spans 15 residues. The V end lost 1 base, the J end lost 5 bases, and 15 bases lay between the germline ends. The V gene's germline CDR1 is SGHRS and CDR2 YFSETQ. The CDR3: CASSLSNYRGETQYF. The CDR3 coding sequence is TGCGCCAGCAGCTTGTCCAACTACCGAGGGGAGACCCAGTACTTC.

Concerning this clone: The same CDR3 also results from other DNA sequences found in this sample. The chain couples TRBV28 to TRBJ1-3; D perhaps matches TRBD1 (6 bases). CDR3 length: 14 residues. The ends were cut back, 4 bases at V and 1 base at J, with 8 bases in the middle. Germline CDR1 reads MDHEN; CDR2 reads SYDVKM. This chain's CDR3 is CASSSGTSGNTIYF. Written as DNA, the CDR3 is TGTGCCAGCAGTTCGGGGACATCTGGAAACACCATATATTTT.

The gene calls are TRBV7-9 and TRBJ2-7, with D tentatively TRBD1 (6 bases). Germline CDR1 reads SEHNR; CDR2 reads FQNEAQ (reference sequence). Trimming took 2 bases from V and 4 from J, leaving 15 bases between them. The CDR3 sequence is 15 residues long. The CDR3 DNA follows: TGTGCCAGCAGCTTAATCTGGGGGCTAGGGTACGAGCAGTACTTC. It is translated as CASSLIWGLGYEQYF.

The chain has TRBV19 and TRBJ2-2; a possible D gene is TRBD2 (6 bases). Germline assignment: CDR1 LNHDA and CDR2 SQIVND (reference sequence). CDR3 length equals 14 residues. V dropped 6 bases and J dropped 0 bases, with 8 bases sitting between them. The CDR3 protein is CASRTGANTGELFF. The CDR3 DNA follows: TGTGCCAGTAGAACGGGAGCGAACACCGGGGAGCTGTTTTTT.

The chain couples TRBV19 to TRBJ2-7, with TRBD2 identical over 7 bases. The CDR3 sequence is 16 residues long. Germline values: CDR1 LNHDA, CDR2 SQIVND (reference sequence). V was pared by 5 bases and J by 4 bases, with 14 bases of the junction left unmatched. CDR3 sequence (DNA): TGTGCCAGTAGTTCTGCCTTGGCGGGAGAAAGGTACGAGCAGTACTTC. Translation: CASSSALAGERYEQYF.

The chain is built from TRBV29-1 and TRBJ2-2, with D maybe TRBD2 (5 bases). This CDR3 is 16 amino acids long. Germline assignment: CDR1 SQVTM and CDR2 ANQGSEA. The V end was cut by 5 bases, the J end by 5 bases, with 21 bases between. For the CDR3, the DNA is TGCAGCGTTAGTCGGTTGGGCAGTAGAGGGACCGGGGAGCTGTTTTTT. Amino acids: CSVSRLGSRGTGELFF.

The rearrangement joins TRBV28 to TRBJ2-7; D gene uncertain. Between the trimmed V and J ends, which lost 8 bases and 7 bases, there was a span of 24 bases. Germline CDR1 MDHEN, CDR2 SYDVKM. This CDR3 has 15 amino acids. Here the CDR3 reads CASREPASQAREQYF. CDR3 nucleotides: TGTGCCAGCCGTGAACCCGCCTCCCAAGCAAGAGAGCAGTACTTC.

The genes are TRBV2 and TRBJ1-1; no firm D call. The CDR3 extends over 15 amino acids. CDR1 SNHLY and CDR2 FYNNEI come from the germline V gene. Between the trimmed V and J ends, which lost 6 bases and 1 base, there was a span of 15 bases. DNA for the CDR3: TGTGCCAGCAGGTCACAGAATTTAGGGAACACTGAAGCTTTCTTT. This gives the protein CASRSQNLGNTEAFF.

The rearrangement joins TRBV9 to TRBJ2-3, with 12 positions matching TRBD2. Germline assignment: CDR1 SGDLS and CDR2 YYNGEE. The CDR3 consists of 15 residues. With 4 bases clipped from V and 6 bases from J, the junction kept 6 bases outside the gene matches. CDR3 bases: TGTGCCAGCAGCAGACTAGCGGGAGAGGTTGATACGCAGTATTTT. Translated: CASSRLAGEVDTQYF.

The rearrangement links TRBV5-1 to TRBJ2-2; 9 bases line up with TRBD2. The V segment lost 7 bases and the J segment 5 bases; nucleotides outside the gene matches: 3. The CDR3 is 13 residues long. Germline CDR1 SGHRS, CDR2 YFSETQ. CDR3 coding DNA: TGCGCCAGCGGACTAGCGCGTACCGGGGAGCTGTTTTTT. Encoded protein: CASGLARTGELFF. Variable domain in full (rest from reference TRBV5-1 and TRBJ2-2): KAGVTQTPRYLIKTRGQQVTLSCSPISGHRSVSWYQQTPGQGLQFLFEYFSETQRNKGNFPGRFSGRQFSNSRSEMNVSTLELGDSALYLCASGLARTGELFFGEGSRLTVL.

The gene calls are TRBV9 and TRBJ2-6, with D maybe TRBD1 (6 bases). The CDR3 runs 14 residues. Trimming stripped 7 bases from V and 4 bases from J, with 12 bases between. CDR1 is SGDLS, CDR2 YYNGEE, per germline. In DNA, the CDR3 is TGTGCCAGCTCTAGACAGGCCGGGGCCAACGTCCTGACTTTC. Its protein is CASSRQAGANVLTF.